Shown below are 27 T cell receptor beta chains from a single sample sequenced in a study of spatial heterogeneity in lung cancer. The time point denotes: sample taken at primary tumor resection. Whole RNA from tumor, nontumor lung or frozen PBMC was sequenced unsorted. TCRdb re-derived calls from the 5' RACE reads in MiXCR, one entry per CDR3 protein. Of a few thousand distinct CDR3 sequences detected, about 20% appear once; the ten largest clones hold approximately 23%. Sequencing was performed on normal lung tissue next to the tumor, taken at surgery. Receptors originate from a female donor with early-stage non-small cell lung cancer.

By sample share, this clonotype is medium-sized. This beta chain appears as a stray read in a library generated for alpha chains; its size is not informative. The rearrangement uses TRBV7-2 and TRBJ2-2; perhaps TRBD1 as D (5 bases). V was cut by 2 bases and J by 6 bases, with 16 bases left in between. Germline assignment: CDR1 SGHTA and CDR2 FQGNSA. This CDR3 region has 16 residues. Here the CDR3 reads CASSLRPQGIPGELFF. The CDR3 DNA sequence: TGTGCCAGCAGCTTAAGGCCCCAGGGTATCCCCGGGGAGCTGTTTTTT.

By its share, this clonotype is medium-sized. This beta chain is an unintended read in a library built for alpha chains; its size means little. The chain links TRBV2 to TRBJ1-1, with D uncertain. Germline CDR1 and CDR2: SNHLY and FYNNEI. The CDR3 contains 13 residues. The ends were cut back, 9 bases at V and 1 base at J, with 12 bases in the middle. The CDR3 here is CASKSQPNTEAFF. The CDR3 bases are TGTGCCAGTAAATCTCAGCCGAACACTGAAGCTTTCTTT.

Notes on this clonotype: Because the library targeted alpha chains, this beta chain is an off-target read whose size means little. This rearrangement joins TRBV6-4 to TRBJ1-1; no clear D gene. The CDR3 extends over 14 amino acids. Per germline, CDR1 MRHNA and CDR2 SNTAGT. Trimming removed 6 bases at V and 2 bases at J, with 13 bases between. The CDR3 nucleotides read TGTGCCAGCAGCCACTGGCCGGTTAACACTGAAGCTTTCTTT. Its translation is CASSHWPVNTEAFF.

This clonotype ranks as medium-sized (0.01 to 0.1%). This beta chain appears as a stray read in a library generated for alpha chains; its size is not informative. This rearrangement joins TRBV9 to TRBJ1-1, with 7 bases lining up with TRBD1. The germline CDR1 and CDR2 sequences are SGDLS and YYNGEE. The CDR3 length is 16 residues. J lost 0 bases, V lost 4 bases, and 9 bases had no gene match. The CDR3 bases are TGTGCCAGCAGCCCCAACAGGGGCCAGCTGAACACTGAAGCTTTCTTT. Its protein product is CASSPNRGQLNTEAFF.

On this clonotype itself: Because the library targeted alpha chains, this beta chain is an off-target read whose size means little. The CDR3, as DNA: TGTGCCAGCCCCACTAGGGGCTACGAGCAGTACTTC. Protein: CASPTRGYEQYF. The chain has TRBV5-6 and TRBJ2-7, with D perhaps TRBD1 or TRBD2 (5 bases each). Trimming removed 7 bases from V and 3 bases from J, with 11 bases in between. The CDR3 length is 12 residues. The germline V gene encodes CDR1 SGHDT and CDR2 YYEEEE.

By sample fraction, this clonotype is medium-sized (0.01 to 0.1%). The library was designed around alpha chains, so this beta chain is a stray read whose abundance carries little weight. CDR3 DNA sequence: TGCGCCAGCTACCGGACAGGGTCCTACGAGCAGTACTTC. Amino acid sequence: CASYRTGSYEQYF. The chain uses TRBV5-1 and TRBJ2-7; 8 nucleotides agree with TRBD1. The V and J ends lost 7 bases and 1 base, in that order; junction bases with no gene match: 4. Looked up from germline, CDR1 is SGHRS and CDR2 is YFSETQ. The CDR3 contains 13 residues.

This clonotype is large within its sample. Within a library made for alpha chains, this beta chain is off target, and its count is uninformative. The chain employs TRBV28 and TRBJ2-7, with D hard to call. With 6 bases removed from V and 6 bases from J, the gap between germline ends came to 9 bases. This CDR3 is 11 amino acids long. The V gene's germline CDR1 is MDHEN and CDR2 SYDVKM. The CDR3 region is CASSSRPEQYF. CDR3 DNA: TGTGCCAGCAGCTCTAGACCCGAGCAGTACTTC.

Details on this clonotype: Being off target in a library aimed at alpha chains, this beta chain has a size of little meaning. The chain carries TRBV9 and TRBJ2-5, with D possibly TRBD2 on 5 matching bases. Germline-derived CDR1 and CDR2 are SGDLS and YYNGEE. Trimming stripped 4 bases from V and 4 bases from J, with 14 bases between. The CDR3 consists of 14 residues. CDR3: CASSPEGALETQYF. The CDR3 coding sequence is TGTGCCAGCAGCCCAGAGGGAGCGTTAGAGACCCAGTACTTC.

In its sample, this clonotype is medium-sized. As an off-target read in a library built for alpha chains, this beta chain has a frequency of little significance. CDR3 sequence: CASRGQNGYTF. The CDR3 region has the DNA TGTGCCAGCAGAGGACAGAATGGCTACACCTTC. The chain recombines TRBV6-2 or TRBV6-3 with TRBJ1-2; D might be TRBD1 (6 bases). The CDR3 extends over 11 amino acids. The ends were cut back, 6 bases at V and 6 bases at J, with 8 bases in the middle. The V gene's germline CDR1 is MNHEY and CDR2 SVGEGT.

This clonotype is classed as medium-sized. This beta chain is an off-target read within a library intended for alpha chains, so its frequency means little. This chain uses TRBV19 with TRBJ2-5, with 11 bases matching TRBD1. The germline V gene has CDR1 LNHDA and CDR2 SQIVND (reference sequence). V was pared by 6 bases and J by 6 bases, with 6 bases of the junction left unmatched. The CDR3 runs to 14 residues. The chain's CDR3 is CASRPGTGGQTQYF. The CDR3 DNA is TGTGCCAGTAGACCGGGGACAGGGGGTCAGACCCAGTACTTC. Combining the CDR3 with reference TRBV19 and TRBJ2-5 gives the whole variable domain DGGITQSPKYLFRKEGQNVTLSCEQNLNHDAMYWYRQDPGQGLRLIYYSQIVNDFQKGDIAEGYSVSREKKESFPLTVTSAQKNPTAFYLCASRPGTGGQTQYFGPGTRLLVL.

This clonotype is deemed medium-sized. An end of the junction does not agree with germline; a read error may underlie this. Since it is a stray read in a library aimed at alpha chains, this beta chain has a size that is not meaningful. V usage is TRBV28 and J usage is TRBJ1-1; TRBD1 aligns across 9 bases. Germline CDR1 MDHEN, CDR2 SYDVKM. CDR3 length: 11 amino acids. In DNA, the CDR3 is TGCGGGACAGGGAGGGACACTGAAGCTTTCTTT. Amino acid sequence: CGTGRDTEAFF.

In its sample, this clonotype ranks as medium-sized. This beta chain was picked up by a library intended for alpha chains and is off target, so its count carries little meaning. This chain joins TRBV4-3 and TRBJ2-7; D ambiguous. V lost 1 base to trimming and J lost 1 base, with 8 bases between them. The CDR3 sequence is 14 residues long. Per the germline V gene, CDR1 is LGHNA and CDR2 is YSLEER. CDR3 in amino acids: CASSQALGSYEQYF. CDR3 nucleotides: TGCGCCAGCAGCCAAGCCCTCGGATCCTACGAGCAGTACTTC.

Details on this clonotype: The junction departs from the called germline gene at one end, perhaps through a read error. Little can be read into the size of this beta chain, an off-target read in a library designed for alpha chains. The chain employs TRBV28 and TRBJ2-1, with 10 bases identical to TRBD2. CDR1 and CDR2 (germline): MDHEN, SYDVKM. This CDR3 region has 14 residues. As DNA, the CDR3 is TGTGCCAGCAGTTCGGGACTAGCGCTCTACAATGAGCAGTTC. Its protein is CASSSGLALYNEQF.

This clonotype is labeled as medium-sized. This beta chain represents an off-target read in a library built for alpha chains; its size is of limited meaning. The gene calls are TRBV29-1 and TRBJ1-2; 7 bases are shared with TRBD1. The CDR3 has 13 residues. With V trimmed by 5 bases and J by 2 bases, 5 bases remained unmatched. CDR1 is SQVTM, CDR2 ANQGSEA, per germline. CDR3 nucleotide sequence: TGCAGCGTTCAGACAGGGCTGAACTATGGCTACACCTTC. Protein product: CSVQTGLNYGYTF. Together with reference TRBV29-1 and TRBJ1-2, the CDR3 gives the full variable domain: SAVISQKPSRDICQRGTSLTIQCQVDSQVTMMFWYRQQPGQSLTLIATANQGSEATYESGFVIDKFPISRPNLTFSTLTVSNMSPEDSSIYLCSVQTGLNYGYTFGSGTRLTVV.

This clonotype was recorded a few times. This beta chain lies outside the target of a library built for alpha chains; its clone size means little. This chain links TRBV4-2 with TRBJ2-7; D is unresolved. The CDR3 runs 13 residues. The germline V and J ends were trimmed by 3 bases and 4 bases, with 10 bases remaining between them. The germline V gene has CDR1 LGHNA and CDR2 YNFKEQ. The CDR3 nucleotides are TGTGCCAGCAGCCAGCCCTCAGGATACGAGCAGTACTTC. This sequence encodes CASSQPSGYEQYF.

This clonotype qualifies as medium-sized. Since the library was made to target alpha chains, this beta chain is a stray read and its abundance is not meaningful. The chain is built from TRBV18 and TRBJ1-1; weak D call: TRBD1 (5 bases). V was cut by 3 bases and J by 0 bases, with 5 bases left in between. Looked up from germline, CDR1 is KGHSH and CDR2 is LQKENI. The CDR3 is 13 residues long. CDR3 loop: CASSPGVNTEAFF. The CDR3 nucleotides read TGTGCCAGCTCACCGGGGGTGAACACTGAAGCTTTCTTT.

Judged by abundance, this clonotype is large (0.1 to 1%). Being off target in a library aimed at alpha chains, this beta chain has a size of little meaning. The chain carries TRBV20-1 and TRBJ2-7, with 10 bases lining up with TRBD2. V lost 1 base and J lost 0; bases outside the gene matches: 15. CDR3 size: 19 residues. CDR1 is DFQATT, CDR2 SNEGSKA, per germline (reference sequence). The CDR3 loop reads CSARGSTSGHQLSSYEQYF. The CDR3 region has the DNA TGCAGTGCTAGAGGTTCGACTAGCGGGCATCAGTTGAGCTCCTACGAGCAGTACTTC.

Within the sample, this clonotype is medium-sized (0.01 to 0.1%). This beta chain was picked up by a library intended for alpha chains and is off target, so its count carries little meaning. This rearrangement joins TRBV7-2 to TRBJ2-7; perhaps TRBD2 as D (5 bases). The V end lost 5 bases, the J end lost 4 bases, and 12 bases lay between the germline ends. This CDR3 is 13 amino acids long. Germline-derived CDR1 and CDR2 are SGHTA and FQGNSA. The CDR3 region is CASSPVRGYEQYF. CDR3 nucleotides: TGTGCCAGCAGCCCCGTCCGGGGTTACGAGCAGTACTTC.

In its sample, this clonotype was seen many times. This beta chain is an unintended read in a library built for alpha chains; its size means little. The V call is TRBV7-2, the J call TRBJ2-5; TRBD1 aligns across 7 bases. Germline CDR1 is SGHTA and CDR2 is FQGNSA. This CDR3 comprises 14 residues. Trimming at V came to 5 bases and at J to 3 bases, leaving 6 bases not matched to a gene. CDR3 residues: CASSHTGEKETQYF. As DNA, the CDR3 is TGTGCCAGCAGCCACACAGGGGAAAAAGAGACCCAGTACTTC. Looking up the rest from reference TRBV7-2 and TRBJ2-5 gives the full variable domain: GAGVSQSPSNKVTEKGKDVELRCDPISGHTALYWYRQSLGQGLEFLIYFQGNSAPDKSGLPSDRFSAERTGGSVSTLTIQRTQQEDSAVYLCASSHTGEKETQYFGPGTRLLVL.

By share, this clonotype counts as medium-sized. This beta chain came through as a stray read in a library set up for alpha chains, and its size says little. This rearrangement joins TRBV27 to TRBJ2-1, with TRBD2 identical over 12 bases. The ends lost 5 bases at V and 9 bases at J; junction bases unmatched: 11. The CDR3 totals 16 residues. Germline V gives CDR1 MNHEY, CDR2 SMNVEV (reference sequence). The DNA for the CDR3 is TGTGCCAGCAGTCCTCCTCTAGCGGGGGGGTTTGTTGAGCAGTTCTTC. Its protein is CASSPPLAGGFVEQFF.

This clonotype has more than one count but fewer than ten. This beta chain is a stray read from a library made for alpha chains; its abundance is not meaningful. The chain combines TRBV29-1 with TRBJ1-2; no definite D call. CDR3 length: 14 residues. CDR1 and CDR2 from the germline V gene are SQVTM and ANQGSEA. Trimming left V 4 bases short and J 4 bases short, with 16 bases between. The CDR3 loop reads CSVGGGYGTYGYTF. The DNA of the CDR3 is TGCAGCGTTGGGGGAGGGTACGGTACCTATGGCTACACCTTC. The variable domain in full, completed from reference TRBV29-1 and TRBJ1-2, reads SAVISQKPSRDICQRGTSLTIQCQVDSQVTMMFWYRQQPGQSLTLIATANQGSEATYESGFVIDKFPISRPNLTFSTLTVSNMSPEDSSIYLCSVGGGYGTYGYTFGSGTRLTVV.

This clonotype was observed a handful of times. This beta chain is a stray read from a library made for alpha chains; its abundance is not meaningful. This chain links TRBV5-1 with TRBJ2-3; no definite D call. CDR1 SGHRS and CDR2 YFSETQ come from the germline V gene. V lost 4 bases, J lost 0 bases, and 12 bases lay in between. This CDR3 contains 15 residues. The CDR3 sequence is CASSAVTTSTDTQYF. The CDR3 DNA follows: TGCGCCAGCAGCGCCGTGACAACCAGCACAGATACGCAGTATTTT.

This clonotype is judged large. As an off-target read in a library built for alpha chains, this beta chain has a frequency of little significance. The CDR3 DNA sequence: TGTGCCAGCAGCTTAGCATGGTCCGAGACCCAGTACTTC. It specifies CASSLAWSETQYF. The chain carries TRBV7-2 and TRBJ2-5; D is unresolved. Germline assignment: CDR1 SGHTA and CDR2 FQGNSA. This CDR3 comprises 13 residues. Trimming stripped 0 bases from V and 5 bases from J, with 7 bases between.

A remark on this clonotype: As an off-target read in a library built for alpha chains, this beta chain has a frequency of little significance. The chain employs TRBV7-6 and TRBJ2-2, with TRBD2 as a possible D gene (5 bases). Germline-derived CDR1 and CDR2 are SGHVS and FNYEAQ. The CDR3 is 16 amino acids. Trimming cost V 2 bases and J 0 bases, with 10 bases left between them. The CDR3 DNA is TGTGCCAGCAGCTTACTGAGGGCGGCGAACACCGGGGAGCTGTTTTTT. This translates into CASSLLRAANTGELFF.

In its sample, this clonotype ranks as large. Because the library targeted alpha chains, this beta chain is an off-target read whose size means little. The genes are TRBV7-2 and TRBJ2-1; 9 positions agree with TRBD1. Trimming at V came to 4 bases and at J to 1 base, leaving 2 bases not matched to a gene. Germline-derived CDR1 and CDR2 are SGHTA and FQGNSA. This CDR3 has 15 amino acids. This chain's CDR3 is CASSSDRGSYNEQFF. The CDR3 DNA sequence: TGTGCCAGCAGCTCGGACAGGGGTTCCTACAATGAGCAGTTCTTC.

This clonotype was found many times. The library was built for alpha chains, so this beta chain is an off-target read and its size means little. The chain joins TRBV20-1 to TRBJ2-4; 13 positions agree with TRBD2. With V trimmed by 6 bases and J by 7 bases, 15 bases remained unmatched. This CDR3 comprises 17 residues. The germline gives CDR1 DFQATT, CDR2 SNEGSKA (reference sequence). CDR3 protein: CSAHPGLAGAGGNIQYF. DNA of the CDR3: TGCAGTGCCCATCCCGGACTAGCGGGAGCCGGCGGGAACATTCAGTACTTC.

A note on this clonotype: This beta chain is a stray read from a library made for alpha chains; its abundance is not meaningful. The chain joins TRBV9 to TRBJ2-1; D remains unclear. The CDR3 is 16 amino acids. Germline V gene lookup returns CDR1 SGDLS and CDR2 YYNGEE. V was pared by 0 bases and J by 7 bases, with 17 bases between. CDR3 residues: CASSVGTRWRGNEQFF. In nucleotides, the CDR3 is TGTGCCAGCAGCGTAGGGACGCGTTGGCGTGGGAATGAGCAGTTCTTC.